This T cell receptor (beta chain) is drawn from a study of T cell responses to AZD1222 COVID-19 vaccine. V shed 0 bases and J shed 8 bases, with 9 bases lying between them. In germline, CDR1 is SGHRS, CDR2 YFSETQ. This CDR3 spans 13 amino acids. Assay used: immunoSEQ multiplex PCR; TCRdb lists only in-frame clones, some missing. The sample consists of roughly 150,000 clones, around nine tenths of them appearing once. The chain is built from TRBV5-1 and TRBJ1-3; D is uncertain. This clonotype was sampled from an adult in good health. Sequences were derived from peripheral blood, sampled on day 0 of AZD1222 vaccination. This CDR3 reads CASSLGHADTIYF. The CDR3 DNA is TGCGCCAGCAGCTTGGGGCACGCAGACACCATATATTTT.